In its sample, the clone carrying this TCR beta chain was seen a few times. Its specificity is unknown. Then a second PCR, running about 6 to 12 cycles, was carried out with a sample-barcoded 5' primer and a J-beta primer mix. A 12-random-nucleotide template-switch adaptor tagged each cDNA molecule. TCRdb re-called the 5' RACE reads through MiXCR, storing one row per CDR3 protein. Of fewer than 950,000 distinct CDR3 sequences detected, 40% to 65% appear once; the ten largest clones hold under 50%. The source of the sample is a study of blood T cells in healthy people across ages. Study outcomes and limitations: Per million T cells, TCR beta diversity dropped about linearly as age rose.

The clonotype comes from a man older than 75 in good health. What was sequenced was blood.

CDR3 sequence (DNA): TGCAGCGTTGCTGGGGGTGAGGAAAAACTGTTTTTT. Its translation: CSVAGGEEKLFF. The chain uses TRBV29-1 and TRBJ1-4, with D possibly being TRBD1 (5 bases). CDR1 and CDR2 (germline): SQVTM, ANQGSEA. The CDR3 covers 12 residues. Trimming took off 4 bases at V and 8 bases at J, with 11 bases between the two ends.